The entry that follows covers one TCR beta chain sequence. CDR3 size: 13 residues. The germline CDR1 and CDR2 sequences are WSHSY and SAAADI. V lost 7 bases to trimming and J lost 2 bases, with 11 bases between them. Libraries were prepared by immunoSEQ multiplex PCR; TCRdb keeps only in-frame clonotypes and omits some of them. Found here are about 74,000 clones, roughly 84% of them singletons; the top ten hold around 43%. The data were obtained in a study of blood T cell repertoires in COVID-19. Study overall: The origin of the acute and convalescent COVID-19 samples was the United States, Italy and Spain. In each case, the material was cDNA or gDNA derived from T cells, B-cell-depleted T cells, or PBMCs.

The material sequenced was peripheral blood. This TCR was recovered from a man aged 80 or over with acute or convalescent COVID-19. The rearrangement joins TRBV10-2 to TRBJ2-5; TRBD2 is a possible D gene (5 bases). The CDR3 sequence is CASKEPGQETQYF. The CDR3 DNA reads TGCGCCAGCAAAGAGCCGGGGCAAGAGACCCAGTACTTC.